The 31 T cell receptor beta chains in this list originate from one sample, sequenced in a study of cytomegalovirus exposure and HLA in healthy donors. With 60 Vbeta and 13 Jbeta primers, the PCR was carried out. The repertoire was sequenced with immunoSEQ multiplex PCR; TCRdb's copy has only in-frame clones and lacks some. Among 150,000 to 200,000 clones listed, 77% were seen once. What was sequenced was PBMCs. Receptor source: a woman in her 30s in good health and CMV-seropositive.

As for this clone: Other nucleotide sequences from this sample produce the same CDR3. V is TRBV4-3 and J is TRBJ2-1; D remains ambiguous. Germline CDR1 is LGHNA and CDR2 is YSLEER. V lost 0 bases to trimming and J lost 4 bases, with 7 bases between them. CDR3 length: 14 amino acids. The CDR3 bases are TGCGCCAGCAGCCAAGATGTCAGATACAATGAGCAGTTCTTC. This codes for CASSQDVRYNEQFF.

This chain connects TRBV28 to TRBJ1-3; 10 nucleotides match TRBD1. Trimming cost V 1 base and J 0 bases; bases outside gene matches: 9. CDR1 MDHEN and CDR2 SYDVKM come from the germline V gene. The CDR3 sequence is 19 residues long. The CDR3 loop is CASSLYPGQGTSSGNTIYF. The CDR3 DNA reads as TGTGCCAGCAGTTTATATCCGGGACAGGGGACTAGCTCTGGAAACACCATATATTTT.

The rearrangement uses TRBV5-1 and TRBJ2-7; unclear D gene. V was pared by 0 bases and J by 0 bases, with 16 bases between. This CDR3 is 17 amino acids long. The germline CDR1 and CDR2 sequences are SGHRS and YFSETQ. The CDR3 reads CASSLARIVPNSYEQYF. The DNA for the CDR3 is TGCGCCAGCAGCTTGGCTCGCATAGTACCCAACTCCTACGAGCAGTACTTC.

The CDR3 is CASSEYASGTAETQYF. CDR3 in DNA: TGTGCCAGCAGTGAGTACGCTAGCGGGACCGCGGAGACCCAGTACTTC. The gene calls are TRBV6-4 and TRBJ2-5; 9 nucleotides agree with TRBD2. Looked up from germline, CDR1 is MRHNA and CDR2 is SNTAGT. The ends lost 3 bases at V and 5 bases at J; junction bases unmatched: 10. CDR3 length equals 16 residues.

This clone occurred once. This sequence joins TRBV5-1 and TRBJ1-1; possibly TRBD1 for D (5 bases). CDR3 length: 13 amino acids. The V and J ends lost 5 bases and 4 bases respectively, with 12 bases between them. Germline assignment: CDR1 SGHRS and CDR2 YFSETQ. This CDR3 reads CASSFFGGTEAFF. CDR3 coding DNA: TGCGCCAGCAGTTTCTTCGGGGGCACTGAAGCTTTCTTT.

The sample holds one count of this clone. The chain is built from TRBV10-1 and TRBJ1-4, with D possibly being TRBD1 (6 bases). Per germline, CDR1 WNHNN and CDR2 SYGVQD (reference sequence). This CDR3 is built from 18 residues. With 5 bases removed from V and 3 bases from J, the gap between germline ends came to 22 bases. CDR3 region: CASSLRQVPKGANEKLFF. DNA for the CDR3: TGCGCCAGCAGTCTCCGACAGGTTCCCAAGGGGGCTAATGAAAAACTGTTTTTT.

The genes are TRBV10-3 and TRBJ2-1; perhaps TRBD2 as D (6 bases). This CDR3 has 16 amino acids. V was cut by 0 bases and J by 4 bases, with 13 bases left in between. Germline-derived CDR1 and CDR2 are ENHRY and SYGVKD. CDR3 region: CAISESSGVSYNEQFF. The CDR3 nucleotides are TGTGCCATCAGTGAGTCGTCGGGAGTCTCGTACAATGAGCAGTTCTTC.

J is TRBJ2-1 and V is TRBV4-3, with 10 bases that match TRBD2. The trim removed 4 bases at V and 3 bases at J, leaving 6 bases unmatched. The germline gives CDR1 LGHNA, CDR2 YSLEER. This CDR3 is built from 16 residues. The CDR3 spells CASSRQRTSGYNEQFF. CDR3 nucleotide sequence: TGCGCCAGCAGCCGACAAAGGACTAGCGGCTACAATGAGCAGTTCTTC.

V gene TRBV14 combines with J gene TRBJ2-7; D remains unclear. This CDR3 comprises 15 residues. V gave up 4 bases and J gave up 0 bases, with 13 bases separating them. Germline CDR1 SGHDN, CDR2 FVKESK. CDR3 coding DNA: TGTGCCAGCAGCCGCCGCAGCGCGAGCTCCTACGAGCAGTACTTC. This gives the protein CASSRRSASSYEQYF.

V usage is TRBV5-4 and J usage is TRBJ2-3; D is uncertain. V lost 4 bases to trimming and J lost 0 bases, with 9 bases between them. CDR1 SGHNT and CDR2 YYREEE come from the germline V gene (reference sequence). This CDR3 region has 14 residues. The CDR3 sequence: CASSVFSSTDTQYF. CDR3 sequence (DNA): TGTGCCAGCAGCGTGTTTTCTAGCACAGATACGCAGTATTTT.

This chain joins TRBV19 and TRBJ2-7; possibly TRBD2 for D (5 bases). The CDR3 has 14 residues. Deletions cut 3 bases from V and 4 bases from J, with 13 bases between. The germline gives CDR1 LNHDA, CDR2 SQIVND (reference sequence). The CDR3, as DNA: TGTGCCAGTAGTATTGGTGCTGGGAGTTACGAGCAGTACTTC. As protein: CASSIGAGSYEQYF.

The rearrangement links TRBV27 to TRBJ1-1; D perhaps matches TRBD1 (6 bases). Germline CDR1 and CDR2: MNHEY and SMNVEV (reference sequence). Trimming pared 3 bases from V and 3 bases from J, leaving 11 bases between. This CDR3 has 14 amino acids. The CDR3 region is CASSFTGSHTEAFF. CDR3 nucleotides: TGTGCCAGCAGTTTCACAGGGTCCCACACTGAAGCTTTCTTT.

The V gene is TRBV10-3, the J gene TRBJ2-1, with D possibly being TRBD2 (5 bases). The V end was cut by 2 bases, the J end by 3 bases, with 8 bases between. Germline V gene lookup returns CDR1 ENHRY and CDR2 SYGVKD. This CDR3 is 14 amino acids long. CDR3 region: CAISETGNYNEQFF. The CDR3 DNA follows: TGTGCCATCAGTGAGACGGGGAACTACAATGAGCAGTTCTTC.

This clone has just a few counts. V is TRBV5-1 and J is TRBJ2-3, with 10 bases identical to TRBD2. Germline V CDR1 and CDR2: SGHRS, YFSETQ. The CDR3 sequence is 16 residues long. J lost 1 base, V lost 0 bases, and 2 bases had no gene match. The CDR3 DNA reads TGCGCCAGCAGCTTGGGGCTAGCGGGAGGCACAGATACGCAGTATTTT. Encoded protein: CASSLGLAGGTDTQYF.

The rearrangement uses TRBV4-1 and TRBJ2-1; D is perhaps TRBD2 (6 bases). Germline CDR1 is MGHRA and CDR2 is YSYEKL. Trimming removed 5 bases from V and 6 bases from J, with 17 bases in between. This CDR3 spans 15 amino acids. The CDR3 protein is CASSYHESGSNEQFF. The DNA for the CDR3 is TGCGCCAGCAGCTATCACGAAAGCGGGTCCAATGAGCAGTTCTTC.

This clone was detected only a few times. The gene calls are TRBV5-6 and TRBJ1-1; maybe TRBD1 (6 bases). This CDR3 comprises 14 residues. The germline V gene encodes CDR1 SGHDT and CDR2 YYEEEE. Trimming took off 3 bases at V and 1 base at J, with 10 bases between the two ends. The CDR3, as DNA: TGTGCCAGCAGCTCGACAGGTAGGAACACTGAAGCTTTCTTT. This gives the protein CASSSTGRNTEAFF.

This clone is a singleton in its sample. The chain links TRBV28 to TRBJ1-1; D remains ambiguous. This CDR3 is 14 amino acids long. The germline V and J ends were trimmed by 6 bases and 2 bases, with 13 bases remaining between them. Germline CDR1 and CDR2: MDHEN and SYDVKM. The CDR3 region is CASSLRQPNTEAFF. The CDR3 coding sequence is TGTGCCAGCAGCCTGAGGCAGCCTAACACTGAAGCTTTCTTT.

This clone has a single count. The chain carries TRBV5-1 and TRBJ2-2; 13 bases fit TRBD2. The CDR3 covers 17 residues. V shed 4 bases, J shed 1 base, and the junction held 4 bases outside the gene matches. CDR1 and CDR2 (germline): SGHRS, YFSETQ. As DNA, the CDR3 is TGCGCCAGCAGCAGGGGACTAGCGGGATTGAACACCGGGGAGCTGTTTTTT. Protein sequence: CASSRGLAGLNTGELFF.

This chain joins TRBV15 and TRBJ2-7, with D maybe TRBD1 (5 bases). The CDR3 length is 15 residues. CDR1 and CDR2 from the germline V gene are LNHNV and YYDKDF (reference sequence). Between the trimmed V and J ends, which lost 0 bases and 2 bases, there was a span of 11 bases. CDR3 bases: TGTGCCACCAGCAGAGATAAGGGGCAGACCTACGAGCAGTACTTC. It codes for CATSRDKGQTYEQYF.

A few counts support this clone. This chain connects TRBV6-1 to TRBJ1-1; no firm D call. V lost 0 bases, J lost 4 bases, and 6 bases lay in between. The CDR3 runs to 13 residues. The germline gives CDR1 MNHNS, CDR2 SASEGT. The CDR3 reads CASSEARSTEAFF. Written as DNA, the CDR3 is TGTGCCAGCAGTGAAGCGCGGAGCACTGAAGCTTTCTTT.

This clone was observed a handful of times. This chain links TRBV30 with TRBJ2-7; 8 bases align to TRBD1. The ends lost 4 bases at V and 3 bases at J; junction bases unmatched: 11. The CDR3 length is 15 residues. CDR1 is GTSNPN, CDR2 SVGIG, per germline (reference sequence). The CDR3 DNA follows: TGTGCCTGGAACCTAACATCCGGGACAGGCTACGAGCAGTACTTC. Residues: CAWNLTSGTGYEQYF.

This sequence joins TRBV19 and TRBJ2-1; possibly TRBD2 for D (6 bases). CDR3 length equals 15 residues. V lost 2 bases to trimming and J lost 12 bases, with 20 bases between them. Germline CDR1 LNHDA, CDR2 SQIVND (reference sequence). CDR3 DNA: TGTGCCAGTAGTATACAAAGCTCGGCTAGCGTGGGGCAGTTCTTC. This codes for CASSIQSSASVGQFF.

This rearrangement joins TRBV7-6 to TRBJ2-7, with D possibly TRBD1 on 8 matching bases. The CDR3 extends over 14 amino acids. CDR1 is SGHVS and CDR2 is FNYEAQ in the germline V gene. Between the trimmed V and J ends, which lost 6 bases and 1 base, there was a span of 13 bases. In nucleotides, the CDR3 is TGTGCCAGCAGGAGCGGGACAGGATCCTACGAGCAGTACTTC. Translating gives CASRSGTGSYEQYF.

The V gene is TRBV9, the J gene TRBJ2-3; 11 bases are shared with TRBD2. The CDR3 extends over 15 amino acids. The V gene end was trimmed by 4 bases and the J gene end by 7 bases; junction bases not matched to a gene: 8. Per the germline V gene, CDR1 is SGDLS and CDR2 is YYNGEE. The DNA for the CDR3 is TGTGCCAGCAGCCCCCTGGGGACTAGCGGTTATACGCAGTATTTT. As protein: CASSPLGTSGYTQYF.

The rearrangement uses TRBV27 and TRBJ2-3; 7 nucleotides match TRBD1. Germline V lookup: CDR1 MNHEY, CDR2 SMNVEV (reference sequence). This CDR3 region has 15 residues. Losses at the gene ends were 7 bases for V and 7 bases for J; bases not matched to a gene: 14. Here the CDR3 reads CASNQGLQGWNTQYF. The CDR3 bases are TGTGCCAGCAATCAGGGGTTACAGGGGTGGAATACGCAGTATTTT.

The table lists this clone with a count of one. The chain combines TRBV7-9 with TRBJ2-7; a possible D gene is TRBD1 (7 bases). Trimming took 9 bases from V and 2 from J, leaving 14 bases between them. Germline lookup yields CDR1 SEHNR and CDR2 FQNEAQ (reference sequence). CDR3 size: 13 residues. The CDR3 DNA reads TGTGCCAGTCACCCAGGGGGGACCTACGAGCAGTACTTC. Encoded protein: CASHPGGTYEQYF.

About this clone itself: The junction departs from germline at one end; a sequencing error may be responsible. This chain links TRBV5-8 with TRBJ1-5, with a weak D call TRBD1 (6 bases). The CDR3 length is 18 residues. Germline CDR1 and CDR2: SGHTS and YDEGEE. The CDR3 reads CASSLEGTQGVSDQPQHF. Written as DNA, the CDR3 is TGTGCCAGCAGCTTGGAAGGGACACAGGGAGTTAGCGATCAGCCCCAGCATTTT. Combining the CDR3 with reference TRBV5-8 and TRBJ1-5 gives the whole variable domain EAGVTQSPTHLIKTRGQQATLRCSPISGHTSVYWYQQALGLGLQFLLWYDEGEERNRGNFPPRFSGRQFPNYSSELNVNALELEDSALYLCASSLEGTQGVSDQPQHFGDGTRLSIL.

Only one count was recorded for this clone. V usage is TRBV5-1 and J usage is TRBJ1-2, with D possibly TRBD1 on 6 matching bases. V was shortened by 4 bases and J by 0 bases, with 10 bases between the two germline ends. CDR3 length: 14 amino acids. Germline loops: CDR1 SGHRS, CDR2 YFSETQ. The CDR3 coding sequence is TGCGCCAGCAGCAGGGACACCACTAACTATGGCTACACCTTC. Translated: CASSRDTTNYGYTF. Drawing the rest from reference TRBV5-1 and TRBJ1-2, the complete variable domain is KAGVTQTPRYLIKTRGQQVTLSCSPISGHRSVSWYQQTPGQGLQFLFEYFSETQRNKGNFPGRFSGRQFSNSRSEMNVSTLELGDSALYLCASSRDTTNYGYTFGSGTRLTVV.

This clone was observed a few times. V and J are TRBV5-1 and TRBJ2-4; tentatively, D is TRBD2 (6 bases). The CDR3 sequence is 14 residues long. The germline V and J ends were trimmed by 4 bases and 9 bases, with 17 bases remaining between them. Germline values: CDR1 SGHRS, CDR2 YFSETQ. CDR3 in amino acids: CASSGSGTSRIQYF. CDR3 in DNA: TGCGCCAGCAGCGGCTCCGGGACTTCACGCATTCAGTACTTC.

The CDR3 sequence: CASSHLDRGYRDQPQHF. In DNA form, the CDR3 reads TGTGCCAGCAGTCATTTGGACAGGGGTTACCGGGATCAGCCCCAGCATTTT. The rearrangement links TRBV28 to TRBJ1-5; TRBD1 aligns across 9 bases. V dropped 5 bases and J dropped 5; count of bases not matched to a gene: 13. The CDR3 length is 17 residues. CDR1 is MDHEN and CDR2 is SYDVKM in the germline V gene.

CDR3 sequence (DNA): TGTGCCAGCTCACCCGGTGAGGACAGCCTTCCTTATAGCAATCAGCCCCAGCATTTT. Protein: CASSPGEDSLPYSNQPQHF. The V and J genes are TRBV18 and TRBJ1-5; perhaps TRBD1 as D (6 bases). CDR1 and CDR2 (germline): KGHSH, LQKENI. The germline V and J ends were trimmed by 3 bases and 0 bases, with 21 bases remaining between them. This CDR3 is 19 amino acids long.